These 32 T cell receptor beta chains were sequenced from one sample in a study of blood T cells in healthy people across ages. Together with a sample-barcoded 5' primer, a J-beta primer mix was included in a second PCR lasting roughly 6 to 12 cycles. TCRdb analysed the 5' RACE reads with MiXCR anew, one entry per CDR3 protein. The sample has around 1,000,000 distinct CDR3 sequences, around two fifths seen once; the top ten hold about 12%. The sample taken for sequencing was blood. Every receptor here comes from a man younger than 35 in good health.

The chain is built from TRBV11-2 and TRBJ2-3, with 7 bases fitting TRBD2. Germline values: CDR1 SGHAT, CDR2 FQNNGV. There are 15 residues in the CDR3. Unmatched junction bases numbered 7, after V lost 5 bases and J lost 2 bases. The CDR3 DNA reads as TGTGCCAGCAGCCCACCTAGCGGCAACACAGATACGCAGTATTTT. The encoded protein is CASSPPSGNTDTQYF.

As to this clonotype: At one boundary the junction diverges from the germline segment, which might be a read error. The CDR3 protein is CANSKSGQRTDTQYF. The CDR3 DNA reads TGTGCCAACAGCAAAAGCGGACAGCGCACAGATACGCAGTATTTT. This chain joins TRBV7-9 and TRBJ2-3, with D possibly matching TRBD1 (6 bases). The CDR3 has 15 residues. Germline loops: CDR1 SEHNR, CDR2 FQNEAQ (reference sequence).

This clonotype was recorded many times. DNA of the CDR3: TGCAGCGTTGAAACTCTGTCAGGAGAGACCCAGTACTTC. This translates into CSVETLSGETQYF. This chain joins TRBV29-1 and TRBJ2-5, with D hard to call. V was trimmed by 2 bases and J by 4 bases, leaving 11 bases between them. This CDR3 region has 13 residues. The germline CDR1 and CDR2 sequences are SQVTM and ANQGSEA. The full variable domain, in which reference TRBV29-1 and TRBJ2-5 provide the parts outside the CDR3, is SAVISQKPSRDICQRGTSLTIQCQVDSQVTMMFWYRQQPGQSLTLIATANQGSEATYESGFVIDKFPISRPNLTFSTLTVSNMSPEDSSIYLCSVETLSGETQYFGPGTRLLVL.

V is TRBV10-3 and J is TRBJ1-1; D is unresolved. This CDR3 is 13 amino acids long. From germline, CDR1 is ENHRY and CDR2 SYGVKD. V lost 3 bases to trimming and J lost 4 bases, with 9 bases between them. The CDR3 coding sequence is TGTGCCATCAGTGAAGAGGGTGGCACTGAAGCTTTCTTT. This translates into CAISEEGGTEAFF.

The rearrangement joins TRBV5-1 to TRBJ1-5; no clear D gene. This CDR3 comprises 14 residues. With 5 bases removed from V and 3 bases from J, the gap between germline ends came to 12 bases. CDR1 and CDR2 (germline): SGHRS, YFSETQ. CDR3: CASSMDGVNQPQHF. CDR3 DNA sequence: TGCGCCAGCAGTATGGACGGGGTCAATCAGCCCCAGCATTTT.

This clonotype was seen only a few times. The V and J genes are TRBV4-2 and TRBJ2-1, with 9 bases identical to TRBD1. After removal of 1 base from V and 1 base from J, the junction contained 5 bases not matched to a gene. Germline V gene lookup returns CDR1 LGHNA and CDR2 YNFKEQ. The CDR3 loop spans 17 amino acids. Here the CDR3 reads CASSQVIQGASYNEQFF. The CDR3 nucleotides read TGTGCCAGCAGCCAAGTAATACAGGGGGCTTCCTACAATGAGCAGTTCTTC.

This clonotype was seen a handful of times. The chain employs TRBV4-1 and TRBJ1-1, with D tentatively TRBD1 (6 bases). Deletions cut 5 bases from V and 1 base from J, with 20 bases between. This CDR3 is built from 17 residues. The germline CDR1 and CDR2 sequences are MGHRA and YSYEKL. This chain's CDR3 is CASSGHGQPGTNTEAFF. For the CDR3, the DNA is TGCGCCAGCAGCGGACACGGACAGCCAGGTACGAACACTGAAGCTTTCTTT.

The V and J genes are TRBV4-1 and TRBJ1-2; no firm D call. Trimming took off 5 bases at V and 0 bases at J, with 7 bases between the two ends. CDR3 length equals 13 residues. Germline V CDR1 and CDR2: MGHRA, YSYEKL. The CDR3, as DNA: TGCGCCAGCAGCGGGAGTCCTAACTATGGCTACACCTTC. Its protein is CASSGSPNYGYTF.

The DNA of the CDR3 is TGTGCCATCAGTGAGAGGACAGGCGGAAACACCATATATTTT. Its protein product is CAISERTGGNTIYF. The J gene is TRBJ1-3, the V gene TRBV10-3; 7 bases line up with TRBD1. This CDR3 has 14 amino acids. The J segment lost 4 bases and the V segment lost 2 bases, leaving 2 bases of the junction unmatched. CDR1 is ENHRY, CDR2 SYGVKD, per germline.

This chain joins TRBV7-9 and TRBJ1-1; 7 bases fit TRBD1. CDR3 size: 15 residues. CDR1 SEHNR and CDR2 FQNEAQ come from the germline V gene (reference sequence). The V gene end was trimmed by 10 bases and the J gene end by 0 bases; junction bases not matched to a gene: 11. As DNA, the CDR3 is TGTGCCACCGCGCAGGGGGGGGTCATGAACACTGAAGCTTTCTTT. It specifies CATAQGGVMNTEAFF. Combining the CDR3 with reference TRBV7-9 and TRBJ1-1 gives the whole variable domain DTGVSQNPRHKITKRGQNVTFRCDPISEHNRLYWYRQTLGQGPEFLTYFQNEAQLEKSRLLSDRFSAERPKGSFSTLEIQRTEQGDSAMYLCATAQGGVMNTEAFFGQGTRLTVV.

The CDR3 reads CASSLEARGDHQPQHF. The CDR3 nucleotides are TGTGCCAGCAGCTTAGAGGCCCGGGGGGACCATCAGCCCCAGCATTTT. The rearrangement joins TRBV7-6 to TRBJ1-5; the D gene is possibly TRBD1 (5 bases). The CDR3 totals 16 residues. V lost 1 base and J lost 5, with 15 bases in between. Germline CDR1 SGHVS, CDR2 FNYEAQ. Based on the CDR3 plus reference TRBV7-6 and TRBJ1-5, the full variable domain is GAGVSQSPRYKVTKRGQDVALRCDPISGHVSLYWYRQALGQGPEFLTYFNYEAQQDKSGLPNDRFSAERPEGSISTLTIQRTEQRDSAMYRCASSLEARGDHQPQHFGDGTRLSIL.

This CDR3 is CPDLGGPGTEAFF. The CDR3 DNA is TGTCCCGATTTGGGGGGGCCGGGCACTGAAGCTTTCTTT. J is TRBJ1-1 and V is TRBV25-1, with a tentative D call TRBD1 (6 bases). Per germline, CDR1 MGHDK and CDR2 SYGVNS. This CDR3 contains 13 residues.

This clonotype was seen ten or more times. V gene TRBV4-3 combines with J gene TRBJ2-1; D is possibly TRBD1 or TRBD2 (6 bases each). The germline V gene encodes CDR1 LGHNA and CDR2 YSLEER. V was cut by 0 bases and J by 3 bases, with 18 bases left in between. The CDR3 contains 18 residues. The CDR3 spells CASSQDRSSRGLYNEQFF. The CDR3 DNA follows: TGCGCCAGCAGCCAAGATCGGTCGAGCAGGGGACTCTACAATGAGCAGTTCTTC.

This clonotype was counted between two and nine times. The J gene is TRBJ2-3, the V gene TRBV11-2; 11 bases align to TRBD1. Germline V gives CDR1 SGHAT, CDR2 FQNNGV. The ends lost 4 bases at V and 3 bases at J; junction bases unmatched: 15. This CDR3 has 19 amino acids. DNA for the CDR3: TGTGCCAGCAGCTCGTCATTTGAGTTAGGGACAGGGGGTACAGATACGCAGTATTTT. Amino acids: CASSSSFELGTGGTDTQYF.

This clonotype turned up a few times. The chain joins TRBV5-1 to TRBJ2-3; D is unresolved. CDR1 SGHRS and CDR2 YFSETQ come from the germline V gene. The CDR3 sequence is 14 residues long. The V gene lost 0 bases and the J gene lost 4 bases, with 9 bases spanning the gap. The CDR3 coding sequence is TGCGCCAGCAGCTTGGCCGGCAGATCAGATACGCAGTATTTT. Amino acids: CASSLAGRSDTQYF.

This clonotype was seen a few times. The chain has TRBV20-1 and TRBJ2-5; D may match TRBD1 or TRBD2 (5 bases each). The ends were cut back, 3 bases at V and 1 base at J, with 18 bases in the middle. Germline assignment: CDR1 DFQATT and CDR2 SNEGSKA (reference sequence). The CDR3 contains 16 residues. This CDR3 reads CSARRDLLAGQETQYF. The CDR3 coding sequence is TGCAGTGCTAGGAGGGACCTACTCGCCGGCCAAGAGACCCAGTACTTC.

J is TRBJ2-7 and V is TRBV6-5; TRBD2 matches 12 bases. The CDR3 spans 16 residues. Germline V lookup: CDR1 MNHEY, CDR2 SVGAGI. V dropped 0 bases and J dropped 3; count of bases not matched to a gene: 3. The DNA of the CDR3 is TGTGCCAGCAGTTACTCGAGGACTAGCGGGGACTACGAGCAGTACTTC. Translation: CASSYSRTSGDYEQYF.

V usage is TRBV14 and J usage is TRBJ2-1; maybe TRBD2 (6 bases). Per the germline V gene, CDR1 is SGHDN and CDR2 is FVKESK. The CDR3 length is 16 residues. Trimming removed 1 base at V and 0 bases at J, with 10 bases between. The CDR3 DNA sequence: TGTGCCAGCAGCCAAGGGAGGGTAACCTCCTACAATGAGCAGTTCTTC. It translates to CASSQGRVTSYNEQFF.

V gene TRBV9 combines with J gene TRBJ2-1, with 7 bases lining up with TRBD1. Germline loops: CDR1 SGDLS, CDR2 YYNGEE. The CDR3 loop spans 16 amino acids. V was pared by 0 bases and J by 6 bases, with 9 bases of the junction left unmatched. In DNA, the CDR3 is TGTGCCAGCAGCGTAGGGGGACAGCTCGGCGGCAATGAGCAGTTCTTC. Translated, it gives CASSVGGQLGGNEQFF. The full variable domain, rest sourced from reference TRBV9 and TRBJ2-1, is DSGVTQTPKHLITATGQRVTLRCSPRSGDLSVYWYQQSLDQGLQFLIQYYNGEERAKGNILERFSAQQFPDLHSELNLSSLELGDSALYFCASSVGGQLGGNEQFFGPGTRLTVL.

This chain links TRBV6-5 with TRBJ1-2, with 8 bases lining up with TRBD1. The CDR3 runs to 12 residues. Germline loops: CDR1 MNHEY, CDR2 SVGAGI. V lost 6 bases to trimming and J lost 6 bases; unmatched junction nucleotides: 3. The CDR3 spells CASSMTGDGYTF. In DNA, the CDR3 is TGTGCCAGCAGCATGACAGGGGATGGCTACACCTTC.

This clonotype was counted between two and nine times. The gene calls are TRBV13 and TRBJ2-3, with no clear D. Germline CDR1 reads PRHDT; CDR2 reads FYEKMQ (reference sequence). V dropped 5 bases and J dropped 1 base, with 10 bases sitting between them. This CDR3 has 14 residues. DNA for the CDR3: TGTGCCAGCAGCGGGGTGGGCGGCACAGATACGCAGTATTTT. Its protein product is CASSGVGGTDTQYF.

The rearrangement links TRBV10-3 to TRBJ2-5; D is possibly TRBD1 (5 bases). The length of the CDR3 is 13 residues. CDR1 and CDR2 (germline): ENHRY, SYGVKD. The V end was cut by 10 bases, the J end by 2 bases, with 14 bases between. CDR3 in DNA: TGTGCCACCGGAGCTAGGGGTCAAGAGACCCAGTACTTC. Encoded protein: CATGARGQETQYF.

Concerning this clonotype: One junction end disagrees with the germline gene, perhaps due to a read error. V is TRBV7-9 and J is TRBJ1-1; D gene uncertain. The CDR3 contains 14 residues. Germline CDR1 and CDR2: SEHNR and FQNEAQ (reference sequence). Here the CDR3 DNA reads TGTGCCGGCAGCTTAAGGGCAGTGAACACTGAAGCTTTCTTT. This gives the protein CAGSLRAVNTEAFF.

The table lists this clonotype with a few counts. CDR3 region: CASSHQWGTLNTEAFF. DNA for the CDR3: TGTGCCAGCAGCCATCAATGGGGTACCCTAAACACTGAAGCTTTCTTT. V is TRBV7-9 and J is TRBJ1-1, with D uncertain. Trimming removed 5 bases from V and 2 bases from J, with 18 bases in between. Germline CDR1 SEHNR, CDR2 FQNEAQ (reference sequence). There are 16 residues in the CDR3.

V is TRBV7-2 and J is TRBJ2-5; 12 nucleotides align to TRBD2. In germline, CDR1 is SGHTA, CDR2 FQGNSA. This CDR3 contains 15 residues. The V segment lost 8 bases and the J segment 3 bases; nucleotides outside the gene matches: 7. The CDR3 loop is CASHPPSGGEETQYF. The CDR3 bases are TGTGCCAGCCACCCGCCTAGCGGGGGGGAAGAGACCCAGTACTTC.

This clonotype was counted only a few times. The chain is built from TRBV6-4 and TRBJ2-7; a weak D match, TRBD2 (7 bases). There are 15 residues in the CDR3. CDR1 is MRHNA, CDR2 SNTAGT, per germline. The V end lost 0 bases, the J end lost 7 bases, and 16 bases lay between the germline ends. For the CDR3, the DNA is TGTGCCAGCAGTGACTCTGAGGGGGGGTACAATGAGCAGTACTTC. This translates into CASSDSEGGYNEQYF.

This chain links TRBV11-2 with TRBJ1-6; 10 bases match TRBD1. The germline CDR1 and CDR2 sequences are SGHAT and FQNNGV. This CDR3 contains 15 residues. The ends lost 5 bases at V and 9 bases at J; junction bases unmatched: 7. This CDR3 reads CASSHGTGVGSPLHF. DNA of the CDR3: TGTGCCAGCAGCCACGGGACAGGGGTCGGTTCACCCCTCCACTTT.

This clonotype has just a few counts. V is TRBV10-3 and J is TRBJ1-5, with 7 positions matching TRBD1. After removal of 8 bases from V and 7 bases from J, the junction contained 8 bases not matched to a gene. Per the germline V gene, CDR1 is ENHRY and CDR2 is SYGVKD. The CDR3 sequence is 13 residues long. The DNA for the CDR3 is TGTGCCATCCAACAGGGGAAAGGGCAGCCCCAGCATTTT. Encoded protein: CAIQQGKGQPQHF.

The rearrangement joins TRBV20-1 to TRBJ1-2; D ambiguous. V was trimmed by 3 bases and J by 6 bases, leaving 11 bases between them. The germline CDR1 and CDR2 sequences are DFQATT and SNEGSKA (reference sequence). The CDR3 consists of 12 residues. The CDR3 here is CSASSGYDGYTF. DNA of the CDR3: TGCAGTGCTAGTTCCGGATACGATGGCTACACCTTC.

This clonotype showed up many times. The V call is TRBV27, the J call TRBJ1-4; a weak D match, TRBD1 (6 bases). This CDR3 is built from 15 residues. Looked up from germline, CDR1 is MNHEY and CDR2 is SMNVEV (reference sequence). The germline V and J ends were trimmed by 4 bases and 5 bases, with 14 bases remaining between them. The CDR3 is CASSWAGGRNEKLFF. Written as DNA, the CDR3 is TGTGCCAGCAGTTGGGCGGGGGGGCGAAATGAAAAACTGTTTTTT.

The chain couples TRBV6-5 to TRBJ1-1; D unresolved. This CDR3 is 15 amino acids long. Germline V gives CDR1 MNHEY, CDR2 SVGAGI. V lost 0 bases, J lost 1 base, and 9 bases lay in between. The CDR3 sequence: CASSYSGNSNTEAFF. Written as DNA, the CDR3 is TGTGCCAGCAGTTACTCTGGAAACTCGAACACTGAAGCTTTCTTT.

The V gene is TRBV6-2 or TRBV6-3, the J gene TRBJ2-5; D is possibly TRBD2 (5 bases). CDR3 length: 12 amino acids. Trimming removed 6 bases from V and 11 bases from J, with 16 bases in between. Germline V gene lookup returns CDR1 MNHEY and CDR2 SVGEGT. The CDR3 loop is CASSPDVGEQYF. The CDR3 bases are TGTGCCAGCAGCCCTGATGTGGGAGAGCAGTACTTC.